This T cell receptor beta chain was profiled in a study of CD8 T cells in ankylosing spondylitis. Generation of TCR beta libraries employed quantitative 5'-RACE incorporating molecular barcodes. Each CDR3 protein is one row after TCRdb ran MiXCR on the 5' RACE reads. Altogether 750,000 to 850,000 distinct CDR3 sequences are present, roughly 10% being singletons, with the ten largest covering under 0.6%. Germline loops: CDR1 SGHVS, CDR2 FNYEAQ. Trimming stripped 3 bases from V and 6 bases from J, with 15 bases between. CDR3 length: 15 residues. On this clonotype: What it recognizes is unknown.

Study-wide results and caveats: There was a TCR beta motif, made of several highly homologous variants, that appeared characteristic of ankylosing spondylitis blood.

This TCR derives from a male donor with ankylosing spondylitis. The sample comprised blood, either unsorted or a sorted T cell fraction (not recorded which). V and J are TRBV7-6 and TRBJ2-1; no firm D call. CDR3 sequence (DNA): TGTGCCAGCAGCTTTCTAGGCAATACCTTCAATGAGCAGTTCTTC. This gives the protein CASSFLGNTFNEQFF.